These T cell receptor beta chains were read from a single sample in a study of blood T cell repertoires in COVID-19. The data were produced by immunoSEQ multiplex PCR, yet TCRdb's version contains in-frame clones alone and is incomplete. The top ten clones hold over 2% of a sample with 130,000 or so clones, about nine tenths of them seen once. The sample was peripheral blood. Every receptor here comes from a human donor with COVID-19, enrolled during active disease. The donor label of this sample is uncertain. The CDR3 runs from the conserved cysteine through the conserved F or W. Fields, in order: CDR3 protein, CDR3 DNA, D gene, V gene, clone size, J gene. The D gene is left open where the match is weak. Clone size is stated in some rows and not others, as once, few, many or a class when expanded.

CDR3: CASKPGHSENTEAFF
DNA: TGTGCCAGTAAACCTGGACATTCCGAGAACACTGAAGCTTTCTTT
D: -
V: TRBV19
size: -
J: TRBJ1-1

CDR3: CASSESWTGSSPLHF
DNA: TGTGCCAGCAGTGAATCGTGGACAGGCTCCTCTCCCCTCCACTTT
D: TRBD1
V: TRBV25-1
size: -
J: TRBJ1-6

CDR3: CASSTSGSIDGYTF
DNA: TGTGCCAGCAGCACTTCCGGGTCCATTGATGGCTACACCTTC
D: -
V: TRBV2
size: -
J: TRBJ1-2

CDR3: CASSRVQGRADTQYF
DNA: TGCGCCAGCAGCAGGGTTCAGGGGAGGGCAGATACGCAGTATTTT
D: -
V: TRBV5-1
size: -
J: TRBJ2-3

CDR3: CASSPGQGAYTEAFF
DNA: TGTGCCAGCAGCCCTGGACAGGGGGCGTACACTGAAGCTTTCTTT
D: TRBD1
V: TRBV7-9
size: -
J: TRBJ1-1

CDR3: CASSFGRQGSSYEQYF
DNA: TGTGCCAGTAGTTTTGGTCGACAGGGTAGCTCCTACGAGCAGTACTTC
D: TRBD1
V: TRBV19
size: -
J: TRBJ2-7

CDR3: CASSVAGTRNEQFF
DNA: TGTGCCAGCAGCGTAGCGGGAACTAGAAATGAGCAGTTCTTC
D: -
V: TRBV9
size: -
J: TRBJ2-1

CDR3: CASGPRETVTYGYTF
DNA: TGCGCCAGCGGTCCGCGGGAAACAGTGACTTATGGCTACACCTTC
D: -
V: TRBV4-1
size: -
J: TRBJ1-2

CDR3: CASRRQGVYDYGYTF
DNA: TGTGCCAGCAGGAGACAGGGGGTTTATGACTATGGCTACACCTTC
D: TRBD1
V: TRBV5-4
size: -
J: TRBJ1-2

CDR3: CAISEIRGAANYGYTF
DNA: TGTGCCATCAGTGAGATCAGGGGGGCGGCTAACTATGGCTACACCTTC
D: TRBD1
V: TRBV10-3
size: few
J: TRBJ1-2

CDR3: CASSYSTIGTQYF
DNA: TGTGCCAGCAGTTACTCGACTATCGGTACGCAGTATTTT
D: -
V: TRBV6-5
size: once
J: TRBJ2-3

CDR3: CASSLVAGRNTEAFF
DNA: TGTGCCAGCAGTTTAGTAGCAGGGCGGAACACTGAAGCTTTCTTT
D: -
V: TRBV27
size: -
J: TRBJ1-1

CDR3: CASSVGGRARNEQFF
DNA: TGTGCCAGCAGCGTAGGCGGGAGGGCCAGGAATGAGCAGTTCTTC
D: TRBD2
V: TRBV9
size: -
J: TRBJ2-1

CDR3: CASSQGLAGGLAQETQYF
DNA: TGTGCCAGCAGCCAGGGGCTAGCGGGGGGGCTAGCCCAAGAGACCCAGTACTTC
D: TRBD2
V: TRBV3-1/TRBV3-2
size: -
J: TRBJ2-5

CDR3: CAIGHGTGGNQPQHF
DNA: TGTGCCATCGGCCACGGGACAGGGGGCAATCAGCCCCAGCATTTT
D: TRBD1
V: TRBV10-3
size: -
J: TRBJ1-5

CDR3: CASSFSEETGELFF
DNA: TGTGCCAGCAGCTTCAGTGAGGAGACCGGGGAGCTGTTTTTT
D: -
V: TRBV7-9
size: -
J: TRBJ2-2

CDR3: CASSYRSGDYEQYF
DNA: TGTGCCAGCAGTTACAGGTCAGGGGATTACGAGCAGTACTTC
D: -
V: TRBV6-5
size: -
J: TRBJ2-7

CDR3: CASSLSRGSGETQYF
DNA: TGTGCCAGCAGCTTGTCTCGGGGTAGCGGCGAGACCCAGTACTTC
D: -
V: TRBV5-4
size: -
J: TRBJ2-5

CDR3: CASSSRLAGLETQYF
DNA: TGTGCCAGTAGTTCCCGCTTAGCGGGGTTGGAGACCCAGTACTTC
D: TRBD2
V: TRBV19
size: -
J: TRBJ2-5

CDR3: CASSQDASAYNEQFF
DNA: TGTGCCAGCAGCCAAGACGCGAGCGCCTACAATGAGCAGTTCTTC
D: -
V: TRBV3-1/TRBV3-2
size: -
J: TRBJ2-1

CDR3: CASSLVLAGGTNEQFF
DNA: TGTGCCAGCAGCTTAGTTCTAGCGGGGGGTACCAATGAGCAGTTCTTC
D: TRBD2
V: TRBV7-6
size: -
J: TRBJ2-1

CDR3: CASTLGGSGYTF
DNA: TGTGCCAGTACCCTCGGGGGGTCGGGCTACACCTTC
D: -
V: TRBV19
size: -
J: TRBJ1-2

CDR3: CAIRGQGSNQPQHF
DNA: TGTGCCATCCGGGGACAGGGGAGCAATCAGCCCCAGCATTTT
D: TRBD1
V: TRBV10-3
size: -
J: TRBJ1-5

CDR3: CASTPAGGPVNEQFF
DNA: TGTGCCAGTACCCCAGCGGGGGGGCCAGTCAATGAGCAGTTCTTC
D: TRBD2
V: TRBV19
size: once
J: TRBJ2-1

CDR3: CASRVRRSSYNEQFF
DNA: TGTGCCAGCAGAGTCAGACGGAGCTCCTACAATGAGCAGTTCTTC
D: -
V: TRBV6-5
size: -
J: TRBJ2-1

CDR3: CASSEGIGLGLLGLFF
DNA: TGTGCCAGCAGTGAAGGGATTGGGTTGGGTCTTCTAGGGCTGTTTTTT
D: -
V: TRBV6-1
size: -
J: TRBJ2-2

CDR3: CASSLRSGTNEKLFF
DNA: TGTGCCAGCAGCTTAAGAAGCGGAACTAATGAAAAACTGTTTTTT
D: -
V: TRBV11-3
size: once
J: TRBJ1-4